The 27 T cell receptor beta chains in this list originate from one sample, sequenced in a study of Ad26.COV2.S vaccination and SARS-CoV-2 variants. The treatment here: 15 to 20 received Ad26.COV2.S at low or high dose, single or two shots; about 5 received placebo; per-sample allocation not given. Each sample was drawn 63 days after the first injection (of vaccine or placebo). Sequenced by immunoSEQ multiplex PCR; TCRdb stores in-frame clones only, minus some. The repertoire consists of 300,000 to 400,000 clones, with approximately 86% occurring once and the leading ten covering roughly 1.9%. Sequencing used peripheral blood, obtained in a trial of Ad26.COV2.S vaccine versus placebo. The receptors derive from a person between 18 and 65 years old who received the Ad26.COV2.S COVID-19 vaccine or a placebo.

This chain links TRBV6-5 with TRBJ1-4; D might be TRBD1 (6 bases). Germline values: CDR1 MNHEY, CDR2 SVGAGI. V was clipped by 6 bases and J by 14 bases, with 16 bases between them. This CDR3 is built from 12 residues. CDR3 sequence (DNA): TGTGCCAGCAGCCGTCAAGGGGGATGGCTGTTTTTT. This codes for CASSRQGGWLFF.

This rearrangement joins TRBV2 to TRBJ2-1; D is uncertain. Trimming cost V 6 bases and J 7 bases, with 13 bases left between them. CDR3 length: 13 residues. Germline values: CDR1 SNHLY, CDR2 FYNNEI. CDR3 DNA: TGTGCCAGCAGCCCCTCAGGAATAAATGAGCAGTTCTTC. This sequence encodes CASSPSGINEQFF.

The chain joins TRBV6-5 to TRBJ1-4; D might be TRBD1 (6 bases). There are 14 residues in the CDR3. Germline V lookup: CDR1 MNHEY, CDR2 SVGAGI. V was shortened by 6 bases and J by 7 bases, with 15 bases between the two germline ends. The CDR3 here is CASSRRDTSEKLFF. The CDR3 DNA reads as TGTGCCAGCAGCCGCCGGGACACAAGTGAAAAACTGTTTTTT.

The rearrangement uses TRBV24-1 and TRBJ2-3, with 9 bases that match TRBD1. CDR1 and CDR2 from the germline V gene are KGHDR and SFDVKD. V lost 1 base to trimming and J lost 2 bases; unmatched junction nucleotides: 12. The CDR3 is made up of 19 amino acids. DNA for the CDR3: TGTGCCACCAGTGATTTTTGTGTATCGCGGGACAGGGTCACAGATACGCAGTATTTT. This encodes CATSDFCVSRDRVTDTQYF.

The chain joins TRBV3-1 (or the pseudogene TRBV3-2) to TRBJ2-5; possibly TRBD2 for D (6 bases). Germline CDR1 reads LGHDT; CDR2 reads YNNKEL (reference sequence). V was clipped by 0 bases and J by 7 bases, with 15 bases between them. This CDR3 comprises 15 residues. Here the CDR3 DNA reads TGTGCCAGCAGCCAAGAAGGGACTTATTTAGGGACCCAGTACTTC. Protein sequence: CASSQEGTYLGTQYF.

The chain joins TRBV7-9 to TRBJ2-7; TRBD1 aligns across 9 bases. J lost 7 bases, V lost 3 bases, and 4 bases had no gene match. Germline CDR1 and CDR2: SEHNR and FQNEAQ (reference sequence). The CDR3 runs 13 residues. The CDR3 DNA follows: TGTGCCAGCAGCTTCGGGACAGGGCTGGAGCAGTACTTC. It codes for CASSFGTGLEQYF.

This clone was seen once. The CDR3 DNA reads as TGTGCCAGCAGCCTCAACCGAGGCACTGAAGCTTTCTTT. Translated, it gives CASSLNRGTEAFF. The chain uses TRBV14 and TRBJ1-1; D is undetermined. Germline CDR1 SGHDN, CDR2 FVKESK. The V and J ends lost 4 bases and 4 bases respectively, with 10 bases between them. The CDR3 contains 13 residues.

V is TRBV2 and J is TRBJ1-4, with 7 bases lining up with TRBD1. The CDR3 runs 15 residues. Germline loops: CDR1 SNHLY, CDR2 FYNNEI. J was trimmed by 3 bases and V by 6 bases; bases with no gene match: 7. CDR3: CASSTQGLANEKLFF. As DNA, the CDR3 is TGTGCCAGCAGCACACAGGGGTTGGCTAATGAAAAACTGTTTTTT.

This chain joins TRBV4-3 and TRBJ1-2, with 8 bases aligning to TRBD1. The germline CDR1 and CDR2 sequences are LGHNA and YSLEER. V lost 0 bases and J lost 0; bases outside the gene matches: 9. The CDR3 totals 18 residues. CDR3 DNA sequence: TGCGCCAGCAGCCAAGATACGGCAGGGGGCATTGCTAACTATGGCTACACCTTC. As protein: CASSQDTAGGIANYGYTF.

The chain recombines TRBV6-4 with TRBJ2-2, with 9 bases lining up with TRBD1. This CDR3 spans 15 amino acids. From germline, CDR1 is MRHNA and CDR2 SNTAGT. V shed 7 bases and J 3 bases; nucleotides not matched to a gene: 6. CDR3 region: CASTLRQGDTGELFF. The CDR3 nucleotides are TGTGCCAGCACACTCCGACAGGGGGACACCGGGGAGCTGTTTTTT.

The V gene is TRBV7-9, the J gene TRBJ1-5; TRBD1 is a possible D gene (5 bases). The CDR3 runs 15 residues. Germline lookup yields CDR1 SEHNR and CDR2 FQNEAQ (reference sequence). V lost 5 bases and J lost 2, with 13 bases in between. CDR3 coding DNA: TGTGCCAGCAGCCAAGGCTCGGGGGGCAATCAGCCCCAGCATTTT. Translation: CASSQGSGGNQPQHF.

This chain joins TRBV11-3 and TRBJ2-2; perhaps TRBD1 as D (6 bases). V was trimmed by 6 bases and J by 2 bases, leaving 16 bases between them. The CDR3 is made up of 16 amino acids. Per the germline V gene, CDR1 is SGHNT and CDR2 is YENEEA. CDR3 coding DNA: TGTGCCAGCAGTAAAACGGGACAAATTAACACCGGGGAGCTGTTTTTT. Amino acid sequence: CASSKTGQINTGELFF. The full variable domain, rest sourced from reference TRBV11-3 and TRBJ2-2, is EAGVVQSPRYKIIEKKQPVAFWCNPISGHNTLYWYLQNLGQGPELLIRYENEEAVDDSQLPKDRFSAERLKGVDSTLKIQPAELGDSAVYLCASSKTGQINTGELFFGEGSRLTVL.

The chain is built from TRBV15 and TRBJ2-7, with 8 bases lining up with TRBD1. CDR3 length: 16 residues. The J segment lost 2 bases and the V segment lost 5 bases, leaving 11 bases of the junction unmatched. Germline V lookup: CDR1 LNHNV, CDR2 YYDKDF (reference sequence). The CDR3 DNA sequence: TGTGCCACCAGCCCAAGTGGTCGGGACAGGACCTACGAGCAGTACTTC. The encoded protein is CATSPSGRDRTYEQYF.

Of note for this clone: Other DNA sequences within the sample encode an identical CDR3. V gene TRBV2 combines with J gene TRBJ2-3; either TRBD1 or TRBD2 may supply D (5 bases each). CDR1 and CDR2 from the germline V gene are SNHLY and FYNNEI. This CDR3 region has 14 residues. Trimming took 4 bases from V and 5 from J, leaving 13 bases between them. The CDR3 sequence is CASSVRGRGDTQYF. CDR3 coding DNA: TGTGCCAGCAGTGTTAGGGGCCGGGGAGATACGCAGTATTTT.

This chain joins TRBV9 and TRBJ1-4, with 10 bases that match TRBD1. The germline gives CDR1 SGDLS, CDR2 YYNGEE. V lost 3 bases and J lost 8; bases outside the gene matches: 7. CDR3 length equals 15 residues. In DNA, the CDR3 is TGTGCCAGCAGCGCCCGACAGGGGGCCAGAGAAAAACTGTTTTTT. Amino acids: CASSARQGAREKLFF.

The chain employs TRBV7-2 and TRBJ1-4, with D possibly matching TRBD1 (6 bases). This CDR3 comprises 15 residues. Germline-derived CDR1 and CDR2 are SGHTA and FQGNSA. Trimming stripped 0 bases from V and 4 bases from J, with 9 bases between. The CDR3 nucleotides read TGTGCCAGCAGCTTAGCCGGGACAAGTAATGAAAAACTGTTTTTT. This codes for CASSLAGTSNEKLFF.

The chain has TRBV5-1 and TRBJ2-3, with 9 bases that match TRBD2. Germline lookup yields CDR1 SGHRS and CDR2 YFSETQ. This CDR3 region has 15 residues. After removal of 5 bases from V and 0 bases from J, the junction contained 4 bases not matched to a gene. The CDR3 spells CASSPTSGSTDTQYF. The CDR3 DNA sequence: TGCGCCAGCAGTCCGACTAGCGGCAGCACAGATACGCAGTATTTT. The entire variable domain, with the rest obtained from reference TRBV5-1 and TRBJ2-3, is as follows: KAGVTQTPRYLIKTRGQQVTLSCSPISGHRSVSWYQQTPGQGLQFLFEYFSETQRNKGNFPGRFSGRQFSNSRSEMNVSTLELGDSALYLCASSPTSGSTDTQYFGPGTRLTVL.

This clone occurred once. This chain uses TRBV18 with TRBJ2-3; 11 bases map to TRBD2. V gave up 2 bases and J gave up 0 bases; unmatched junction bases: 7. Germline V gene sequence: CDR1 KGHSH, CDR2 LQKENI. The length of the CDR3 is 18 residues. The CDR3 protein is CASSPLLAGAASTDTQYF. Written as DNA, the CDR3 is TGTGCCAGCTCACCATTACTAGCGGGGGCGGCTAGCACAGATACGCAGTATTTT.

In regard to this clone: Its ends do not fully match the called genes, so a read error is possible. The chain is built from TRBV3-1 (or the pseudogene TRBV3-2) and TRBJ2-1; D perhaps matches TRBD1 (5 bases). This CDR3 has 13 amino acids. Germline CDR1 reads LGHDT; CDR2 reads YNNKEL (reference sequence). In nucleotides, the CDR3 is TGTGCCAGCCGCCAGGGTGCCTACAATGAGCAGTTCTTC. This encodes CASRQGAYNEQFF.

This chain connects TRBV10-2 to TRBJ2-7; TRBD1 matches 7 bases. This CDR3 has 13 residues. Germline-derived CDR1 and CDR2 are WSHSY and SAAADI. The V and J ends lost 6 bases and 0 bases, in that order; junction bases with no gene match: 2. CDR3 protein: CASSWDSSYEQYF. The CDR3 DNA sequence: TGCGCCAGCAGCTGGGACAGCTCCTACGAGCAGTACTTC.

This clone was seen more than once but under ten times. The chain uses TRBV21-1 and TRBJ2-7; no DNA check was done on the table's D call, TRBD1. TRBV21-1 is noted as a pseudogene. This CDR3 is 17 amino acids long. CDR3 loop: CASSFRGKVLPSYEQYF. CDR3 sequence (DNA): TGTGCCAGCAGCTTCAGGGGTAAGGTCCTCCCCTCCTACGAGCAGTACTTC.

V usage is TRBV7-3 and J usage is TRBJ2-1; 7 nucleotides align to TRBD2. The V gene end was trimmed by 6 bases and the J gene end by 1 base; junction bases not matched to a gene: 6. The CDR3 consists of 15 residues. CDR1 SGHTA and CDR2 FQGTGA come from the germline V gene. DNA for the CDR3: TGTGCCAGCAGTCCAGAACTAGCGTCCTACAATGAGCAGTTCTTC. It specifies CASSPELASYNEQFF.

This chain joins TRBV5-1 and TRBJ2-2, with 9 bases lining up with TRBD1. CDR3 length equals 14 residues. Germline lookup yields CDR1 SGHRS and CDR2 YFSETQ. The junction had 3 bases not matched to a gene; V was cut back by 3 bases and J by 6 bases. The CDR3 loop reads CASSSRDRAGELFF. CDR3 DNA: TGCGCCAGCAGCTCCCGGGACAGGGCCGGGGAGCTGTTTTTT. Full variable domain (missing parts from reference TRBV5-1 and TRBJ2-2): KAGVTQTPRYLIKTRGQQVTLSCSPISGHRSVSWYQQTPGQGLQFLFEYFSETQRNKGNFPGRFSGRQFSNSRSEMNVSTLELGDSALYLCASSSRDRAGELFFGEGSRLTVL.

V is TRBV7-2 and J is TRBJ2-1; D is perhaps TRBD1 or TRBD2 (6 bases each). The ends were cut back, 1 base at V and 10 bases at J, with 14 bases in the middle. This CDR3 comprises 14 residues. Germline V gene lookup returns CDR1 SGHTA and CDR2 FQGNSA. DNA for the CDR3: TGTGCCAGCAGCTTAGAGGGGGGCCCAACCGAGCAGTTCTTC. It specifies CASSLEGGPTEQFF. Filled out from reference TRBV7-2 and TRBJ2-1, the complete variable domain reads GAGVSQSPSNKVTEKGKDVELRCDPISGHTALYWYRQSLGQGLEFLIYFQGNSAPDKSGLPSDRFSAERTGGSVSTLTIQRTQQEDSAVYLCASSLEGGPTEQFFGPGTRLTVL.

This sequence joins TRBV7-3 and TRBJ2-1; no definite D call. Germline V gene lookup returns CDR1 SGHTA and CDR2 FQGTGA. CDR3 length: 16 amino acids. Trimming removed 5 bases from V and 0 bases from J, with 14 bases in between. The CDR3 DNA is TGTGCCAGCAGCCCCCGGAGAAGCAGCTCCTACAATGAGCAGTTCTTC. As protein: CASSPRRSSSYNEQFF. The whole variable domain, remainder taken from reference TRBV7-3 and TRBJ2-1, is GAGVSQTPSNKVTEKGKYVELRCDPISGHTALYWYRQSLGQGPEFLIYFQGTGAADDSGLPNDRFFAVRPEGSVSTLKIQRTERGDSAVYLCASSPRRSSSYNEQFFGPGTRLTVL.

This chain connects TRBV20-1 to TRBJ1-4; 9 bases map to TRBD1. This CDR3 region has 11 residues. V dropped 6 bases and J dropped 16; count of bases not matched to a gene: 9. Germline lookup yields CDR1 DFQATT and CDR2 SNEGSKA (reference sequence). Written as DNA, the CDR3 is TGCAGTGCGGGAACAGGGGGCGAGAGGTTTTTT. It yields the protein CSAGTGGERFF.

For this clone: This same CDR3 is encoded by further DNA sequences in the sample. V is TRBV7-6 and J is TRBJ2-5; no reliable D call. The length of the CDR3 is 11 residues. Germline assignment: CDR1 SGHVS and CDR2 FNYEAQ. The V gene lost 4 bases and the J gene lost 5 bases, with 5 bases spanning the gap. The CDR3 DNA reads TGTGCCAGCAGCTCAAGGGAGACCCAGTACTTC. Its translation is CASSSRETQYF.